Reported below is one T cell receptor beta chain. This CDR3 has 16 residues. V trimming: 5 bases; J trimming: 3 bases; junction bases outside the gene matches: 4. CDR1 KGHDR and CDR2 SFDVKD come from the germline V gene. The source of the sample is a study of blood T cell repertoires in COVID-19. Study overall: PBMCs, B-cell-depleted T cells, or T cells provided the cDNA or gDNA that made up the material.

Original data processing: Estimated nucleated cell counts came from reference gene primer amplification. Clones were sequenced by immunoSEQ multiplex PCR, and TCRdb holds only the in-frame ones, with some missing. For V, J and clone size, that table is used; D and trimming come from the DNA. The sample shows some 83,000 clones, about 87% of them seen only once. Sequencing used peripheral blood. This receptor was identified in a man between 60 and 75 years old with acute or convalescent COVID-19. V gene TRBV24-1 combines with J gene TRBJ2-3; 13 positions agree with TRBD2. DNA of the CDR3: TGTGCCACCAGTGGTCTGGGACTAGCGGGAACAGATACGCAGTATTTT. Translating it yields CATSGLGLAGTDTQYF.